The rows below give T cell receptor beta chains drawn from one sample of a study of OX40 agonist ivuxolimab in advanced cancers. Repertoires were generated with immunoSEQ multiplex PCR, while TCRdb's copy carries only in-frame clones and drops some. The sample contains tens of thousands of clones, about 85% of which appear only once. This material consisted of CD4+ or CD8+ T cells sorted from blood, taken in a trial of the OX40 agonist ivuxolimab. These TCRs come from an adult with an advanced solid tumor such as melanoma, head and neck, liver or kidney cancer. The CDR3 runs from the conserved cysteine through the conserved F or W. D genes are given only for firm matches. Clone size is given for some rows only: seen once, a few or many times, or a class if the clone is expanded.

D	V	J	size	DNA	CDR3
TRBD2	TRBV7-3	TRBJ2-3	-	TGTGCCAGCAGCTTAATGGGGACCCGGACTAGCGGCACAGATACGCAGTATTTT	CASSLMGTRTSGTDTQYF
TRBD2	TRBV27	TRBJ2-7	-	TGTGCCAGCAGTCCCAGAACCAACCCTAGCGGAGCCTACGAGCAGTACTTC	CASSPRTNPSGAYEQYF
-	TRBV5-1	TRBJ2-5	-	TGCGCCAGCAGCTTGGAGTTGCAGAGAACGGCCCAGTACTTC	CASSLELQRTAQYF
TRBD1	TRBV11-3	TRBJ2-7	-	TGTGCCAGCAGCCCGGGACAGTCCTACGAGCAGTACTTC	CASSPGQSYEQYF
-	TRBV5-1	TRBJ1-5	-	TGCGCCAGCAGCATGGACGGATATCAGCCCCAGCATTTT	CASSMDGYQPQHF
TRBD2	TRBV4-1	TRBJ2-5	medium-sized	TGCGCCAGCAGCGTAGCCGCGGGAGTGGCAGAGACCCAGTACTTC	CASSVAAGVAETQYF
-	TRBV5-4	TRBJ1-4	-	TGTGCCAGCAGCTTAGGAGCAACTAATGAAAAACTGTTTTTT	CASSLGATNEKLFF
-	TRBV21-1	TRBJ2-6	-	TGTGCCAGCAGCAAGGTCCGGGGTACCGGGGCCAACGTCCTGACTTTC	CASSKVRGTGANVLTF
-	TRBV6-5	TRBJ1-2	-	TGTGCCAGCAGTTGGCTCGGTATCTATGGCTACACCTTC	CASSWLGIYGYTF
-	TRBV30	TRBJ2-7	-	TGTGCCTGGAGTGTAATAGGGGTCGAGCAGTACTTC	CAWSVIGVEQYF
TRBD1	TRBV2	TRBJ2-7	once	TGTGCCAGCAGTGAAACCGGACAGGGCCCCTACGAGCAGTACTTC	CASSETGQGPYEQYF
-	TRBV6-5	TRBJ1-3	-	TGTGCCAGCAGTCCCACTCCCGGCACCATATATTTT	CASSPTPGTIYF
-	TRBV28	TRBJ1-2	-	TGTGCCAGCAGTTCCCCGGTAGGGACGGTATTCTATGGCTACACCTTC	CASSSPVGTVFYGYTF
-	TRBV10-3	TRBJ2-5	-	TGTGCCATCAGTGAGTCACGGGGGGCAGTCCAAGAGACCCAGTACTTC	CAISESRGAVQETQYF
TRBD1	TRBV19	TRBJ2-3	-	TGTGCCAGTAGTTTCCCGGGACAGGGGGCTTATACGCAGTATTTT	CASSFPGQGAYTQYF
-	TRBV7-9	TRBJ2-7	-	TGTGCCAGCAGCTTATTCGACACCTCCTACGAGCAGTACTTC	CASSLFDTSYEQYF
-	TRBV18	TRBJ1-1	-	TGTGCCAGCTCACGACTGACAGGGAACACTGAAGCTTTCTTT	CASSRLTGNTEAFF
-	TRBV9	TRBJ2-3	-	TGTGCCAGCAGCCCGCGAATGGGCGGGAACGCAGATACGCAGTATTTT	CASSPRMGGNADTQYF
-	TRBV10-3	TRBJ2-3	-	TGTGCCATCAGTGTCTTTAAACGGGGCACAGATACGCAGTATTTT	CAISVFKRGTDTQYF
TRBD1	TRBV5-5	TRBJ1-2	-	TGTGCCAGCAGTTATGACAGGGCGGGCTATGGCTACACCTTC	CASSYDRAGYGYTF
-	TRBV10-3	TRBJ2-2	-	TGTGCCATCAGCCGGACAGACACCGGGGAGCTGTTTTTT	CAISRTDTGELFF
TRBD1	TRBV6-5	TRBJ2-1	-	TGTGCCAGCAGTTACTCTTGGACAGGGGGCTTTGAGCAGTTCTTC	CASSYSWTGGFEQFF
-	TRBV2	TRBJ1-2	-	TGTGCCAGCAGTGAACTAGGACAGCTCTATGGCTACACCTTC	CASSELGQLYGYTF
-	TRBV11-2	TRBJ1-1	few	TGTGCCAGCAGCTTAGTTTCAGGGAACACTGAAGCTTTCTTT	CASSLVSGNTEAFF
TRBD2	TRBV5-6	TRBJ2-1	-	TGTGCCAGCAGCTTCATCAGCGGGAGCGGTGAGCAGTTCTTC	CASSFISGSGEQFF
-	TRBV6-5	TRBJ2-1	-	TGTGCCAGCAGTTACGGGGGGGCGCTCTGGAATGAGCAGTTCTTC	CASSYGGALWNEQFF
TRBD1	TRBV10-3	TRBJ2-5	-	TGTGCCATCAGCCCCGGACAGGGAATGGTAACCCAGTACTTC	CAISPGQGMVTQYF
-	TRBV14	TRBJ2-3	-	TGTGCCAGCAGCCCTCGATTATCTAGCACAGATACGCAGTATTTT	CASSPRLSSTDTQYF
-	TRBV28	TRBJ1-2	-	TGTGCCACCCAGGGGAGCCCTGGGGGCAACTATGGCTACACCTTC	CATQGSPGGNYGYTF
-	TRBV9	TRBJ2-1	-	TGTGCCAGCAGCGTCTCCAGCGGGCTATACAATGAGCAGTTCTTC	CASSVSSGLYNEQFF
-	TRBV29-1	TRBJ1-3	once	TGCAGCGTACCCGCCGCGGGGGGCCTTGGAAACACCATATATTTT	CSVPAAGGLGNTIYF
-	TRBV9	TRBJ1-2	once	TGTGCCAGCAGCGTGGGGGCTGGCTATGGCTACACCTTC	CASSVGAGYGYTF
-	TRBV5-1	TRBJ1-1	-	TGCGCCAGCAGCCAGACAGGGAACACTGAAGCTTTCTTT	CASSQTGNTEAFF
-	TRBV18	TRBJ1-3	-	TGTGCCAGCTCACCACCGCGGATCTCTGGAAACACCATATATTTT	CASSPPRISGNTIYF
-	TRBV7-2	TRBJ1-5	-	TGTGCCAGCAGCTTACAGGTGCGGAATCAGCCCCAGCATTTT	CASSLQVRNQPQHF
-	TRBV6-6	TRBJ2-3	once	TGTGCCAGCAGCCCCACTTCGGATACGCAGTATTTT	CASSPTSDTQYF
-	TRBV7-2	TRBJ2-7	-	TGTGCCAGCAGCCAGTGGGACCTCTACGAGCAGTACTTC	CASSQWDLYEQYF
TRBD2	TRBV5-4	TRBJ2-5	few	TGTGCCAGCAGCTTGGCCCTAGCGGGAGGTCAGACCCAGTACTTC	CASSLALAGGQTQYF
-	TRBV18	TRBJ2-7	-	TGTGCCAGCTCACCGGACCGCGGAAACCACGAGCAGTACTTC	CASSPDRGNHEQYF
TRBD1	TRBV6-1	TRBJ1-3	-	TGTGCCAGCAGTGTCTACCGGACAGGGACTGGAAACACCATATATTTT	CASSVYRTGTGNTIYF